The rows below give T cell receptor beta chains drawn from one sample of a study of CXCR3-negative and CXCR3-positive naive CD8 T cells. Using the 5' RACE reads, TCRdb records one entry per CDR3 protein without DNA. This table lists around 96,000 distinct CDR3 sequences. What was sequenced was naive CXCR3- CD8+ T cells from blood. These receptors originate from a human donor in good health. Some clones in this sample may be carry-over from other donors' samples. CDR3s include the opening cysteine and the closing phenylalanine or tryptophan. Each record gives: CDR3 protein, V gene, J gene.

CDR3 protein: CASSDRGKTGELFF
V gene: TRBV28
J gene: TRBJ2-2

CDR3 protein: CASSQFSGENYEQYF
V gene: TRBV4-1
J gene: TRBJ2-7

CDR3 protein: CASSLGAANGYEQYF
V gene: TRBV7-2
J gene: TRBJ2-7

CDR3 protein: CASSYPQGFTQYF
V gene: TRBV6-2/TRBV6-3
J gene: TRBJ2-3

CDR3 protein: CASSVESGSSYNEQFF
V gene: TRBV9
J gene: TRBJ2-1

CDR3 protein: CASKKTSGGFHEQFF
V gene: TRBV7-2
J gene: TRBJ2-1

CDR3 protein: CASSFRRSEGYNEQFF
V gene: TRBV11-2
J gene: TRBJ2-1

CDR3 protein: CAISELGGAGETQYF
V gene: TRBV12-3/TRBV12-4
J gene: TRBJ2-5

CDR3 protein: CSAESDREEQYF
V gene: TRBV29-1
J gene: TRBJ2-7

CDR3 protein: CASSEVLYNSGANVLTF
V gene: TRBV6-1
J gene: TRBJ2-6

CDR3 protein: CASTLGQGNYEQYF
V gene: TRBV9
J gene: TRBJ2-7

CDR3 protein: CATSPGRGGYGYTF
V gene: TRBV15
J gene: TRBJ1-2

CDR3 protein: CSVVGQGGYEQYF
V gene: TRBV29-1
J gene: TRBJ2-7

CDR3 protein: CSAEGTANTGELFF
V gene: TRBV29-1
J gene: TRBJ2-2

CDR3 protein: CASSSSRGAGELFF
V gene: TRBV7-6
J gene: TRBJ2-2

CDR3 protein: CASSQDREMDGYTF
V gene: TRBV11-2
J gene: TRBJ1-2

CDR3 protein: CSVELPNLSYNEQFF
V gene: TRBV29-1
J gene: TRBJ2-1

CDR3 protein: CSARATSRVILAEAFF
V gene: TRBV20-1
J gene: TRBJ1-1

CDR3 protein: CASNLSGGQLRYEQYF
V gene: TRBV12-3/TRBV12-4
J gene: TRBJ2-7

CDR3 protein: CASSVGTQREQYF
V gene: TRBV25-1
J gene: TRBJ2-7

CDR3 protein: CASWGGNTEAFF
V gene: TRBV5-1
J gene: TRBJ1-1

CDR3 protein: CASSLLMTAEQFF
V gene: TRBV4-3
J gene: TRBJ2-1

CDR3 protein: CSARDGLNPRNEQFF
V gene: TRBV20-1
J gene: TRBJ2-1